The 9 T cell receptor beta chains in this list originate from one sample, sequenced in a study of OX40 agonist ivuxolimab in advanced cancers. Some clones are missing from TCRdb's copy, which holds only in-frame ones; the method was immunoSEQ multiplex PCR. Among fewer than 80,000 clones listed, around 81% were seen once. Specimen: CD4+ or CD8+ T cells sorted from blood, collected in a trial of the OX40 agonist ivuxolimab. These receptors originate from an adult with an advanced solid tumor such as melanoma, head and neck, liver or kidney cancer.

This clone has only one observation. The V call is TRBV5-1, the J call TRBJ1-2; perhaps TRBD1 as D (6 bases). Germline V gene data show CDR1 as SGHRS and CDR2 as YFSETQ. V shed 4 bases and J shed 2 bases, with 9 bases lying between them. The CDR3 totals 13 residues. The CDR3: CASSVDRNYGYTF. In DNA, the CDR3 is TGCGCCAGCAGCGTGGACAGAAACTATGGCTACACCTTC.

The CDR3 nucleotides are TGTGCCAGCAGTCCCCCAGCGGGGGGCTACGAGCAGTACGTC. Translated, it gives CASSPPAGGYEQYV. The chain links TRBV6-1 to TRBJ2-7; the match to TRBD2 covers 9 bases. There are 14 residues in the CDR3. Looked up from germline, CDR1 is MNHNS and CDR2 is SASEGT. J lost 3 bases, V lost 5 bases, and 5 bases had no gene match.

The V and J genes are TRBV7-8 and TRBJ2-3; 7 bases map to TRBD2. Germline CDR1 reads SGHVS; CDR2 reads FQNEAQ. The CDR3 sequence is 14 residues long. V gave up 5 bases and J gave up 5 bases; unmatched junction bases: 7. The CDR3 DNA sequence: TGTGCCAGCAGCAAGACTAGCCCGCTAGATACGCAGTATTTT. This gives the protein CASSKTSPLDTQYF.

V usage is TRBV5-1 and J usage is TRBJ2-1; 10 bases agree with TRBD1. The CDR3 has 15 amino acids. Per germline, CDR1 SGHRS and CDR2 YFSETQ. V gave up 4 bases and J gave up 3 bases; unmatched junction bases: 4. The CDR3 protein is CASSPGQGNYNEQFF. In DNA form, the CDR3 reads TGCGCCAGCAGCCCGGGACAGGGGAACTACAATGAGCAGTTCTTC.

This clone was detected a few times. The V gene is TRBV13, the J gene TRBJ2-7, with unresolved D. V was cut by 3 bases and J by 0 bases, with 18 bases left in between. This CDR3 is built from 17 residues. The germline V gene has CDR1 PRHDT and CDR2 FYEKMQ (reference sequence). DNA of the CDR3: TGTGCCAGCAGCTTTCGCACCGTCCGAACAACCTCCTACGAGCAGTACTTC. It is translated as CASSFRTVRTTSYEQYF.

Only a few counts were recorded for this clone. V is TRBV6-5 and J is TRBJ1-6; 7 bases agree with TRBD1. This CDR3 is built from 15 residues. J was trimmed by 8 bases and V by 6 bases; bases with no gene match: 10. Germline V gene lookup returns CDR1 MNHEY and CDR2 SVGAGI. The CDR3 loop reads CASRRGLDGDSPLHF. The CDR3 nucleotides read TGTGCCAGCAGGAGGGGGCTTGACGGCGATTCACCCCTCCACTTT.

V and J are TRBV5-1 and TRBJ1-5; 9 nucleotides align to TRBD1. CDR1 SGHRS and CDR2 YFSETQ come from the germline V gene. The CDR3 is 15 residues long. The trim removed 3 bases at V and 3 bases at J, leaving 4 bases unmatched. CDR3 in amino acids: CASSSGTGSNQPQHF. The CDR3 nucleotides are TGCGCCAGCAGCTCCGGGACAGGGTCCAATCAGCCCCAGCATTTT.

The CDR3 DNA reads as TGTGCCAGCAGTTTACGTAACGGGGAGCACTATGGCTACACCTTC. Translating it yields CASSLRNGEHYGYTF. This chain links TRBV27 with TRBJ1-2; D not resolved. The CDR3 is 15 amino acids. The ends were cut back, 2 bases at V and 3 bases at J, with 13 bases in the middle. The V gene's germline CDR1 is MNHEY and CDR2 SMNVEV (reference sequence).

V gene TRBV4-3 combines with J gene TRBJ2-3; D gene uncertain. CDR1 and CDR2 from the germline V gene are LGHNA and YSLEER. Trimming took 2 bases from V and 3 from J, leaving 9 bases between them. The CDR3 length is 14 residues. The CDR3 reads CASSQPHGTDTQYF. CDR3 DNA: TGCGCCAGCAGCCAACCTCATGGGACAGATACGCAGTATTTT.